Below, 19 T cell receptor beta chains from the same sample are listed, as sequenced in a study of blood T cell repertoires in COVID-19. Repertoires were generated with immunoSEQ multiplex PCR, while TCRdb's copy carries only in-frame clones and drops some. Of about 200,000 clones in the sample, around 87% are singletons; the top ten hold about 2.2%. Sequenced material: PBMCs or T cells enriched from blood (not recorded which). The receptors stem from a woman in her twenties or thirties who had recovered from COVID-19.

The genes are TRBV2 and TRBJ2-7; TRBD2 matches 13 bases. Looked up from germline, CDR1 is SNHLY and CDR2 is FYNNEI. J gave up 5 bases and V 7 bases, and 5 bases lay outside the gene matches. The CDR3 runs to 14 residues. CDR3 sequence (DNA): TGTGCCAGCACCCCGACTAGCGGGAGGAACGAGCAGTACTTC. Residues: CASTPTSGRNEQYF.

V and J are TRBV9 and TRBJ2-7; TRBD2 is a possible D gene (5 bases). Per the germline V gene, CDR1 is SGDLS and CDR2 is YYNGEE. Trimming pared 3 bases from V and 1 base from J, leaving 11 bases between. CDR3 size: 14 residues. CDR3 nucleotide sequence: TGTGCCAGCAGCGCCCGGGATGATTCCTACGAGCAGTACTTC. Its translation is CASSARDDSYEQYF.

The chain is built from TRBV18 and TRBJ2-2; 11 bases match TRBD2. Germline CDR1 is KGHSH and CDR2 is LQKENI. The CDR3 length is 16 residues. J was trimmed by 5 bases and V by 0 bases; bases with no gene match: 2. The CDR3 protein is CASSPPRLAGTGELFF. The CDR3 coding sequence is TGTGCCAGCTCACCACCGAGACTAGCGGGGACCGGGGAGCTGTTTTTT. Variable domain in full (rest from reference TRBV18 and TRBJ2-2): NAGVMQNPRHLVRRRGQEARLRCSPMKGHSHVYWYRQLPEEGLKFMVYLQKENIIDESGMPKERFSAEFPKEGPSILRIQQVVRGDSAAYFCASSPPRLAGTGELFFGEGSRLTVL.

The chain uses TRBV4-2 and TRBJ2-2; TRBD2 is a possible D gene (5 bases). V was cut by 7 bases and J by 4 bases, with 10 bases left in between. This CDR3 is built from 13 residues. CDR1 is LGHNA and CDR2 is YNFKEQ in the germline V gene. The CDR3 DNA is TGTGCCAGCACACCGAGCGGCACCGGGGAGCTGTTTTTT. This sequence encodes CASTPSGTGELFF.

This clone was seen only a few times. The chain links TRBV29-1 to TRBJ2-2, with TRBD1 matching 10 bases. CDR1 and CDR2 (germline): SQVTM, ANQGSEA. V was pared by 4 bases and J by 3 bases, with 2 bases of the junction left unmatched. The CDR3 runs 14 residues. CDR3 region: CSVAGQGDTGELFF. The CDR3 nucleotides read TGCAGCGTTGCAGGACAGGGGGACACCGGGGAGCTGTTTTTT.

This clone was counted a few times. CDR3 protein: CASRGTVTYEQYF. The CDR3 region has the DNA TGTGCCAGCAGGGGGACAGTTACCTACGAGCAGTACTTC. The V gene is TRBV12-3 or TRBV12-4, the J gene TRBJ2-7; TRBD1 matches 7 bases. This CDR3 has 13 residues. V was clipped by 6 bases and J by 2 bases; unmatched bases: 4.

This chain links TRBV9 with TRBJ2-1, with 8 nucleotides matching TRBD2. Per the germline V gene, CDR1 is SGDLS and CDR2 is YYNGEE. There are 17 residues in the CDR3. V gave up 0 bases and J gave up 0 bases; unmatched junction bases: 5. The CDR3 region is CASSVVPGGNSYNEQFF. In DNA, the CDR3 is TGTGCCAGCAGCGTAGTACCGGGGGGGAACTCCTACAATGAGCAGTTCTTC.

The chain recombines TRBV13 with TRBJ1-1, with unresolved D. This CDR3 is built from 13 residues. Germline CDR1 PRHDT, CDR2 FYEKMQ (reference sequence). V was pared by 5 bases and J by 3 bases, with 10 bases between. DNA of the CDR3: TGTGCCAGCAGCCTCCGTTTCGACACTGAAGCTTTCTTT. Translated, it gives CASSLRFDTEAFF. Together with reference TRBV13 and TRBJ1-1, the CDR3 gives the full variable domain: AAGVIQSPRHLIKEKRETATLKCYPIPRHDTVYWYQQGPGQDPQFLISFYEKMQSDKGSIPDRFSAQQFSDYHSELNMSSLELGDSALYFCASSLRFDTEAFFGQGTRLTVV.

The J gene is TRBJ2-3, the V gene TRBV2, with TRBD2 as a possible D gene (5 bases). From germline, CDR1 is SNHLY and CDR2 FYNNEI. The CDR3 runs 11 residues. V lost 6 bases, J lost 8 bases, and 9 bases lay in between. CDR3 nucleotides: TGTGCCAGCAGCCGGGATGCTACGCAGTATTTT. Amino acid sequence: CASSRDATQYF. Supplemented by reference TRBV2 and TRBJ2-3, the full variable domain reads EPEVTQTPSHQVTQMGQEVILRCVPISNHLYFYWYRQILGQKVEFLVSFYNNEISEKSEIFDDQFSVERPDGSNFTLKIRSTKLEDSAMYFCASSRDATQYFGPGTRLTVL.

The CDR3 DNA follows: TGTGCCAGCAGCGCCGGAGCGATTAATTCACCCCTCCACTTT. It codes for CASSAGAINSPLHF. The chain combines TRBV5-5 with TRBJ1-6; no clear D. The CDR3 runs 14 residues. Germline-derived CDR1 and CDR2 are SGHKS and YYEKEE (reference sequence). V shed 4 bases and J shed 6 bases, with 11 bases lying between them.

CDR3 loop: CASSEGGNQPQHF. The CDR3 DNA is TGCGCCAGCAGCGAAGGGGGAAATCAGCCCCAGCATTTT. This chain links TRBV5-1 with TRBJ1-5; D perhaps matches TRBD1 (6 bases). CDR3 size: 13 residues. The germline gives CDR1 SGHRS, CDR2 YFSETQ. The V and J ends lost 4 bases and 4 bases respectively, with 9 bases between them.

The chain uses TRBV7-2 and TRBJ1-4; D call uncertain. The germline gives CDR1 SGHTA, CDR2 FQGNSA. This CDR3 has 14 amino acids. Trimming shortened V by 1 base and J by 4 bases, and 7 bases separated the two germline ends. In nucleotides, the CDR3 is TGTGCCAGCAGCTTAGTCCCAGATAATGAAAAACTGTTTTTT. The encoded protein is CASSLVPDNEKLFF.

The genes are TRBV24-1 and TRBJ2-1, with TRBD2 as a possible D gene (6 bases). Deletions cut 2 bases from V and 0 bases from J, with 13 bases between. The CDR3 contains 17 residues. Germline CDR1 and CDR2: KGHDR and SFDVKD. In DNA, the CDR3 is TGTGCCACCAGTGATTCGGGGGTAGCCCACTCCTACAATGAGCAGTTCTTC. This sequence encodes CATSDSGVAHSYNEQFF.

This clone was seen a few times. V is TRBV7-9 and J is TRBJ2-7; no clear D. V was pared by 5 bases and J by 2 bases, with 19 bases between. The CDR3 has 16 residues. The V gene's germline CDR1 is SEHNR and CDR2 FQNEAQ (reference sequence). This CDR3 reads CASSDPWASIPYEQYF. CDR3 DNA sequence: TGTGCCAGCAGCGACCCATGGGCCTCTATCCCCTACGAGCAGTACTTC.

The chain uses TRBV18 and TRBJ2-5; maybe TRBD2 (5 bases). The CDR3 consists of 15 residues. From germline, CDR1 is KGHSH and CDR2 LQKENI. The ends were cut back, 4 bases at V and 2 bases at J, with 14 bases in the middle. In DNA form, the CDR3 reads TGTGCCAGCTCACTGACCAACGGGGTACAAGAGACCCAGTACTTC. Amino acid sequence: CASSLTNGVQETQYF. The full variable domain, with the rest looked up from reference TRBV18 and TRBJ2-5, is NAGVMQNPRHLVRRRGQEARLRCSPMKGHSHVYWYRQLPEEGLKFMVYLQKENIIDESGMPKERFSAEFPKEGPSILRIQQVVRGDSAAYFCASSLTNGVQETQYFGPGTRLLVL.

The chain joins TRBV18 to TRBJ1-4; D uncertain. The CDR3 length is 14 residues. Germline loops: CDR1 KGHSH, CDR2 LQKENI. V lost 6 bases, J lost 4 bases, and 12 bases lay in between. CDR3 in amino acids: CASSPVLNNEKLFF. The DNA of the CDR3 is TGTGCCAGCTCTCCCGTACTGAATAATGAAAAACTGTTTTTT.

CDR3 DNA sequence: TGTGCCAGCAGCCCCCCGACTAGCACGGAGACCCAGTACTTC. It translates to CASSPPTSTETQYF. J is TRBJ2-5 and V is TRBV7-8; 7 bases agree with TRBD2. Germline loops: CDR1 SGHVS, CDR2 FQNEAQ. The CDR3 totals 14 residues. With V trimmed by 5 bases and J by 5 bases, 8 bases remained unmatched.

The genes are TRBV3-1 (or the pseudogene TRBV3-2) and TRBJ1-4, with D hard to call. CDR1 LGHDT and CDR2 YNNKEL come from the germline V gene (reference sequence). The CDR3 sequence is 16 residues long. The V and J ends lost 5 bases and 6 bases respectively, with 19 bases between them. CDR3 DNA: TGTGCCAGCAGCATAGGCCTAACCGGGGTGGATGAAAAACTGTTTTTT. Its translation: CASSIGLTGVDEKLFF.

V usage is TRBV29-1 and J usage is TRBJ2-7; 8 positions match TRBD2. CDR1 is SQVTM, CDR2 ANQGSEA, per germline. The CDR3 runs 18 residues. Unmatched junction bases numbered 18, after V lost 4 bases and J lost 1 base. The CDR3 DNA sequence: TGCAGCGTTGCCCCCGGGAAGCGGGAGCCCGTACTTTCCTACGAGCAGTACTTC. It codes for CSVAPGKREPVLSYEQYF.